One and the same sample provided the 18 T cell receptor beta chains below, sequenced in a study of blood T cell repertoires in COVID-19. The data were produced by immunoSEQ multiplex PCR, yet TCRdb's version contains in-frame clones alone and is incomplete. The sample lists about 100,000 clones, more than 85% occurring once. Material for sequencing was peripheral blood. The receptors originated from a man in his 60s with acute or convalescent COVID-19.

This clone was picked up one time. The chain uses TRBV2 and TRBJ2-3; D uncertain. V was trimmed by 5 bases and J by 6 bases, leaving 12 bases between them. CDR1 and CDR2 from the germline V gene are SNHLY and FYNNEI. The CDR3 extends over 13 amino acids. The CDR3 DNA is TGTGCCAGCAGTCGGGTCTTAGTGGATACGCAGTATTTT. Its protein is CASSRVLVDTQYF.

The V gene is TRBV3-1 (or the pseudogene TRBV3-2), the J gene TRBJ2-1; 8 bases agree with TRBD2. This CDR3 is 21 amino acids long. The germline V gene encodes CDR1 LGHDT and CDR2 YNNKEL (reference sequence). V was pared by 1 base and J by 4 bases, with 21 bases of the junction left unmatched. The CDR3 loop is CASSQGSRFSGLAGIYNEQFF. CDR3 in DNA: TGTGCCAGCAGCCAAGGGTCTCGGTTTTCAGGGCTAGCGGGTATTTACAATGAGCAGTTCTTC.

V usage is TRBV18 and J usage is TRBJ2-3; 13 nucleotides agree with TRBD2. This CDR3 spans 19 amino acids. Germline CDR1 reads KGHSH; CDR2 reads LQKENI. With V trimmed by 3 bases and J by 0 bases, 9 bases remained unmatched. Written as DNA, the CDR3 is TGTGCCAGCTCACCTTTAGATGCGGGACTAGCGGGGAGCACAGATACGCAGTATTTT. Translated: CASSPLDAGLAGSTDTQYF.

The V and J genes are TRBV5-1 and TRBJ2-1, with 11 bases that match TRBD2. J was trimmed by 6 bases and V by 4 bases; bases with no gene match: 9. CDR3 length: 16 residues. Germline CDR1 is SGHRS and CDR2 is YFSETQ. The chain's CDR3 is CASSRLLAGAGNEQFF. In DNA form, the CDR3 reads TGCGCCAGCAGCCGGCTACTAGCGGGAGCAGGCAATGAGCAGTTCTTC.

V and J are TRBV15 and TRBJ2-3; a possible D gene is TRBD2 (6 bases). The CDR3 runs to 13 residues. The germline gives CDR1 LNHNV, CDR2 YYDKDF (reference sequence). The V gene lost 6 bases and the J gene lost 2 bases, with 9 bases spanning the gap. The CDR3 coding sequence is TGTGCCACCAGGCCGGGAGCCACAGATACGCAGTATTTT. This gives the protein CATRPGATDTQYF. The full variable domain, its missing parts supplied by reference TRBV15 and TRBJ2-3, is DAMVIQNPRYQVTQFGKPVTLSCSQTLNHNVMYWYQQKSSQAPKLLFHYYDKDFNNEADTPDNFQSRRPNTSFCFLDIRSPGLGDTAMYLCATRPGATDTQYFGPGTRLTVL.

The chain combines TRBV28 with TRBJ2-7, with D tentatively TRBD1 (5 bases). CDR3 length: 16 amino acids. Germline V gene lookup returns CDR1 MDHEN and CDR2 SYDVKM. V was shortened by 1 base and J by 2 bases, with 15 bases between the two germline ends. CDR3 region: CASSLSLQGLTYEQYF. CDR3 DNA: TGTGCCAGCAGTTTATCGTTGCAGGGCCTCACCTACGAGCAGTACTTC.

This chain joins TRBV18 and TRBJ1-3, with 8 nucleotides matching TRBD1. This CDR3 comprises 17 residues. Trimming took 1 base from V and 7 from J; bases not matched to a gene: 12. The germline CDR1 and CDR2 sequences are KGHSH and LQKENI. CDR3 DNA sequence: TGTGCCAGCTCACCACTACCCCCCGGGACAGGCCTTAACACCATATATTTT. It yields the protein CASSPLPPGTGLNTIYF.

The gene calls are TRBV19 and TRBJ1-5, with TRBD1 matching 8 bases. The CDR3 has 17 amino acids. Germline CDR1 and CDR2: LNHDA and SQIVND (reference sequence). J lost 0 bases, V lost 10 bases, and 14 bases had no gene match. The CDR3 is CATEGRTGLYSNQPQHF. The CDR3 DNA reads TGTGCCACCGAAGGACGGACAGGGCTATATAGCAATCAGCCCCAGCATTTT.

The CDR3 bases are TGTGCCAGCAGCTTAGAGCGGGAGAAGGATGAGCAGTTCTTC. This codes for CASSLEREKDEQFF. V gene TRBV7-9 combines with J gene TRBJ2-1, with TRBD2 matching 8 bases. Germline CDR1 SEHNR, CDR2 FQNEAQ (reference sequence). This CDR3 is built from 14 residues. The V segment lost 1 base and the J segment 8 bases; nucleotides outside the gene matches: 4.

CDR3 sequence (DNA): TGTGCCAGCAGCCAGGACAGGGCCGAGACCCAGTACTTC. This codes for CASSQDRAETQYF. The chain links TRBV7-8 to TRBJ2-5, with TRBD1 matching 8 bases. This CDR3 contains 13 residues. CDR1 and CDR2 (germline): SGHVS, FQNEAQ. V lost 5 bases to trimming and J lost 5 bases; unmatched junction nucleotides: 4.

The J gene is TRBJ2-7, the V gene TRBV2; 7 bases line up with TRBD2. Germline CDR1 SNHLY, CDR2 FYNNEI. The V and J ends lost 2 bases and 5 bases, in that order; junction bases with no gene match: 6. The CDR3 extends over 14 amino acids. The CDR3 is CASSEPIAGDEQYF. CDR3 sequence (DNA): TGTGCCAGCAGTGAACCAATTGCGGGGGACGAGCAGTACTTC.

The chain joins TRBV2 to TRBJ1-1, with D possibly being TRBD1 (5 bases). The V end lost 2 bases, the J end lost 10 bases, and 14 bases lay between the germline ends. CDR3 length: 13 residues. CDR1 SNHLY and CDR2 FYNNEI come from the germline V gene. CDR3 region: CASSESQGLRAFF. The CDR3, as DNA: TGTGCCAGCAGTGAATCCCAGGGCCTGCGAGCTTTCTTT.

The gene calls are TRBV2 and TRBJ1-2; a possible D gene is TRBD1 (5 bases). Germline-derived CDR1 and CDR2 are SNHLY and FYNNEI. This CDR3 has 14 residues. V dropped 4 bases and J dropped 1 base, with 10 bases sitting between them. The CDR3 sequence is CASSVQGLNYGYTF. DNA for the CDR3: TGTGCCAGCAGTGTGCAGGGCCTTAACTATGGCTACACCTTC.

The V call is TRBV7-3, the J call TRBJ2-5; D remains unclear. Germline V CDR1 and CDR2: SGHTA, FQGTGA. The CDR3 is 13 amino acids. The V end was cut by 1 base, the J end by 2 bases, with 5 bases between. The DNA for the CDR3 is TGTGCCAGCAGCTTAAGTCAGCAAGAGACCCAGTACTTC. The encoded protein is CASSLSQQETQYF.

The gene calls are TRBV15 and TRBJ1-1; 9 bases align to TRBD1. The CDR3 is 14 residues long. Trimming took 3 bases from V and 6 from J; bases not matched to a gene: 5. The germline V gene has CDR1 LNHNV and CDR2 YYDKDF (reference sequence). CDR3 bases: TGTGCCACCAGCAGGGGGGACAGGGATCCTGAAGCTTTCTTT. Translating gives CATSRGDRDPEAFF.

This chain connects TRBV5-1 to TRBJ2-7; possible D gene TRBD2, 5 bases. The V and J ends lost 4 bases and 7 bases respectively, with 21 bases between them. This CDR3 has 15 amino acids. Germline V gives CDR1 SGHRS, CDR2 YFSETQ. CDR3 bases: TGCGCCAGCAGCCTCCGGGGAGCCACCCGGGAAGAGCAGTACGTC. This encodes CASSLRGATREEQYV.

The genes are TRBV7-9 and TRBJ1-2; D call uncertain. The CDR3 runs to 19 residues. V was trimmed by 1 base and J by 2 bases, leaving 23 bases between them. Germline V gene data show CDR1 as SEHNR and CDR2 as FQNEAQ (reference sequence). Written as DNA, the CDR3 is TGTGCCAGCAGCTTAGTAGATGGGAGGTCGTCAAACAACAACTATGGCTACACCTTC. The encoded protein is CASSLVDGRSSNNNYGYTF.

This rearrangement joins TRBV28 to TRBJ1-2, with 7 bases matching TRBD1. Trimming removed 9 bases from V and 7 bases from J; junction bases left unmatched: 14. The germline V gene encodes CDR1 MDHEN and CDR2 SYDVKM. This CDR3 has 14 residues. The DNA of the CDR3 is TGTGCCAGTGTTAAGATCAGACAGGGACTTGGCTACACCTTC. Its translation is CASVKIRQGLGYTF.